These 15 T cell receptor beta chains were sequenced from one sample in a study of blood T cell repertoires in COVID-19. Only in-frame clones appear in the TCRdb table, and some are missing; sequencing was by immunoSEQ multiplex PCR. The sample records more than 40,000 clones, 80% to 90% being singletons. Material for sequencing was peripheral blood. The receptors were sampled from a human donor in a cohort sampled during active COVID-19.

The chain uses TRBV6-2 or TRBV6-3 and TRBJ2-6; tentative D call: TRBD2 (5 bases). Germline loops: CDR1 MNHEY, CDR2 SVGEGT. The V end lost 0 bases, the J end lost 2 bases, and 8 bases lay between the germline ends. This CDR3 has 16 amino acids. The CDR3 loop is CASSYSGGAGANVLTF. The CDR3 DNA is TGTGCCAGCAGTTACTCTGGAGGCGCTGGGGCCAACGTCCTGACTTTC.

The sample holds a few counts of this clone. The chain recombines TRBV27 with TRBJ2-7, with a possible D match to TRBD1 (5 bases). This CDR3 is 11 amino acids long. Trimming left V 6 bases short and J 6 bases short, with 9 bases between. Germline lookup yields CDR1 MNHEY and CDR2 SMNVEV (reference sequence). The CDR3 DNA sequence: TGTGCCAGCAGAGGGGCCCTCGAGCAGTACTTC. Encoded protein: CASRGALEQYF.

The chain uses TRBV27 and TRBJ1-5, with a weak D call TRBD1 (6 bases). CDR3 length equals 14 residues. From germline, CDR1 is MNHEY and CDR2 SMNVEV (reference sequence). Trimming removed 6 bases at V and 3 bases at J, with 12 bases between. The CDR3 DNA reads TGTGCCAGCAGCCCCGGGGGGCTCAATCAGCCCCAGCATTTT. Its translation: CASSPGGLNQPQHF.

The chain carries TRBV19 and TRBJ1-5; 8 bases align to TRBD1. Germline trimming cut 4 bases from V and 7 bases from J; bases unmatched to any gene: 3. CDR3 size: 13 residues. CDR1 is LNHDA, CDR2 SQIVND, per germline (reference sequence). CDR3 nucleotides: TGTGCCAGTAGTACAGGGGGCAGACAGCCCCAGCATTTT. Translating it yields CASSTGGRQPQHF.

The J gene is TRBJ2-7, the V gene TRBV30; 8 bases fit TRBD2. This CDR3 is 15 amino acids long. V was pared by 2 bases and J by 3 bases, with 9 bases of the junction left unmatched. Germline V gives CDR1 GTSNPN, CDR2 SVGIG (reference sequence). The CDR3 here is CAWSQPPSGFYEQYF. For the CDR3, the DNA is TGTGCCTGGAGTCAGCCGCCTAGCGGGTTCTACGAGCAGTACTTC.

The chain recombines TRBV6-6 with TRBJ1-2; 8 bases match TRBD1. J gave up 3 bases and V 4 bases, and 1 base lay outside the gene matches. CDR3 length equals 13 residues. Germline CDR1 MNHNY, CDR2 SVGAGI (reference sequence). The CDR3 DNA follows: TGTGCCAGCAGTTGGGGACAGGACTATGGCTACACCTTC. Residues: CASSWGQDYGYTF.

The chain links TRBV19 to TRBJ1-2; D unclear. This CDR3 has 16 amino acids. V lost 6 bases to trimming and J lost 3 bases, with 20 bases between them. Germline-derived CDR1 and CDR2 are LNHDA and SQIVND (reference sequence). CDR3 region: CASSSTISVFYYGYTF. The CDR3 coding sequence is TGTGCCAGTAGCTCTACTATCAGTGTCTTCTACTATGGCTACACCTTC.

This chain links TRBV7-2 with TRBJ2-7; 12 bases line up with TRBD2. CDR3 length: 16 residues. Germline V gene sequence: CDR1 SGHTA, CDR2 FQGNSA. V shed 5 bases, J shed 4 bases, and the junction held 9 bases outside the gene matches. The CDR3 DNA reads as TGTGCCAGCAGCATTTCTAGCGGGGGGGCTTCGTACGAGCAGTACTTC. Translation: CASSISSGGASYEQYF. The full variable domain, rest sourced from reference TRBV7-2 and TRBJ2-7, is GAGVSQSPSNKVTEKGKDVELRCDPISGHTALYWYRQSLGQGLEFLIYFQGNSAPDKSGLPSDRFSAERTGGSVSTLTIQRTQQEDSAVYLCASSISSGGASYEQYFGPGTRLTVT.

This clone showed up just once. This sequence joins TRBV5-6 and TRBJ2-7; no firm D call. The CDR3 spans 13 residues. The V gene lost 0 bases and the J gene lost 6 bases, with 10 bases spanning the gap. Germline V gene lookup returns CDR1 SGHDT and CDR2 YYEEEE. DNA of the CDR3: TGTGCCAGCAGCTTGGGGGCAGTGAGCGAGCAGTACTTC. Residues: CASSLGAVSEQYF. Drawing the rest from reference TRBV5-6 and TRBJ2-7, the complete variable domain is DAGVTQSPTHLIKTRGQQVTLRCSPKSGHDTVSWYQQALGQGPQFIFQYYEEEERQRGNFPDRFSGHQFPNYSSELNVNALLLGDSALYLCASSLGAVSEQYFGPGTRLTVT.

This CDR3 reads CASSDWATNEKLFF. The CDR3 bases are TGCGCCAGCAGTGATTGGGCGACTAATGAAAAACTGTTTTTT. The genes are TRBV10-2 and TRBJ1-4; D gene ambiguous. With 3 bases removed from V and 2 bases from J, the gap between germline ends came to 7 bases. Per the germline V gene, CDR1 is WSHSY and CDR2 is SAAADI. CDR3 size: 14 residues.

This clone was recorded many times. The chain carries TRBV15 and TRBJ1-4; D is unresolved. The CDR3 has 15 residues. The V end lost 1 base, the J end lost 8 bases, and 14 bases lay between the germline ends. Germline CDR1 LNHNV, CDR2 YYDKDF (reference sequence). CDR3 nucleotide sequence: TGTGCCACCAGCAGAGGCCCAGGTAGTCAGGAAAAACTGTTTTTT. Translating gives CATSRGPGSQEKLFF.

The V and J genes are TRBV5-1 and TRBJ2-3, with D maybe TRBD1 (5 bases). The V end was cut by 4 bases, the J end by 2 bases, with 11 bases between. Germline lookup yields CDR1 SGHRS and CDR2 YFSETQ. The CDR3 totals 14 residues. CDR3 coding DNA: TGCGCCAGCAGCGATGACAGAAACACAGATACGCAGTATTTT. The encoded protein is CASSDDRNTDTQYF.

This chain uses TRBV6-5 with TRBJ2-7, with 7 bases that match TRBD2. Losses at the gene ends were 4 bases for V and 3 bases for J; bases not matched to a gene: 6. The CDR3 spans 14 residues. Germline assignment: CDR1 MNHEY and CDR2 SVGAGI. CDR3 nucleotide sequence: TGTGCCAGCAGTTCCTTCGGCGGGAGCTACGAGCAGTACTTC. This gives the protein CASSSFGGSYEQYF.

The sample holds one count of this clone. The rearrangement uses TRBV5-4 and TRBJ2-3, with D possibly TRBD2 on 6 matching bases. This CDR3 contains 15 residues. Germline V CDR1 and CDR2: SGHNT, YYREEE (reference sequence). The V end lost 4 bases, the J end lost 1 base, and 13 bases lay between the germline ends. For the CDR3, the DNA is TGTGCCAGCAGCCCGCAAGGCGGGGGCACAGATACGCAGTATTTT. Amino acid sequence: CASSPQGGGTDTQYF.

The chain couples TRBV24-1 to TRBJ1-2, with TRBD1 identical over 8 bases. Per germline, CDR1 KGHDR and CDR2 SFDVKD. V trimming: 2 bases; J trimming: 3 bases; junction bases outside the gene matches: 7. This CDR3 has 16 amino acids. The CDR3 DNA reads TGTGCCACCAGTGATTCAGGGGGCCGAGCTCACTATGGCTACACCTTC. Amino acids: CATSDSGGRAHYGYTF.